This T cell receptor beta chain is from a study of blood T cell repertoires in COVID-19. Authors' data handling: Nucleated cell counts were estimated from reference gene primer amplification. Sequencing used immunoSEQ multiplex PCR; TCRdb keeps in-frame clones, though not all of them. The D gene and trimming were derived from the DNA, and the V and J assignments and clone size from that table. The sample consists of roughly 43,000 clones, roughly 84% of them appearing once. CDR3 length: 16 amino acids. Trimming at V came to 5 bases and at J to 4 bases, leaving 11 bases not matched to a gene. Germline V gene data show CDR1 as SGHVS and CDR2 as FQNEAQ.

The TCR was taken from a woman in her sixties or seventies in a cohort sampled during active COVID-19. The sample consisted of peripheral blood. The V gene is TRBV7-8, the J gene TRBJ1-3; 7 bases are a match to TRBD1. The CDR3 loop reads CASSPQQGQTGNTIYF. The CDR3, as DNA: TGTGCCAGCAGCCCGCAACAGGGGCAGACCGGAAACACCATATATTTT.